This T cell receptor (beta chain) was profiled in a study of blood T cell repertoires in COVID-19. Study information: The United States, Italy and Spain supplied acute and convalescent COVID-19 samples. PBMCs, B-cell-depleted T cells, or T cells were the source of the cDNA or gDNA that made up the material.

Authors' methods: For nucleated cells, counts were estimated from reference gene primer amplification. The data were produced by immunoSEQ multiplex PCR, yet TCRdb's version contains in-frame clones alone and is incomplete. V and J calls and clone size are as listed in that table; D and trimming were resolved from the DNA. This table holds approximately 94,000 clones, around 80% found once. Losses at the gene ends were 6 bases for V and 7 bases for J; bases not matched to a gene: 8. In germline, CDR1 is SQVTM, CDR2 ANQGSEA. The CDR3 contains 13 residues. The source is a human donor in a cohort sampled during active COVID-19. The chain carries TRBV29-1 and TRBJ1-5; TRBD1 matches 8 bases. Material: peripheral blood. CDR3 DNA: TGCAGCGTCCGGACAGGGCCGCAGCAGCCCCAGCATTTT. It specifies CSVRTGPQQPQHF.